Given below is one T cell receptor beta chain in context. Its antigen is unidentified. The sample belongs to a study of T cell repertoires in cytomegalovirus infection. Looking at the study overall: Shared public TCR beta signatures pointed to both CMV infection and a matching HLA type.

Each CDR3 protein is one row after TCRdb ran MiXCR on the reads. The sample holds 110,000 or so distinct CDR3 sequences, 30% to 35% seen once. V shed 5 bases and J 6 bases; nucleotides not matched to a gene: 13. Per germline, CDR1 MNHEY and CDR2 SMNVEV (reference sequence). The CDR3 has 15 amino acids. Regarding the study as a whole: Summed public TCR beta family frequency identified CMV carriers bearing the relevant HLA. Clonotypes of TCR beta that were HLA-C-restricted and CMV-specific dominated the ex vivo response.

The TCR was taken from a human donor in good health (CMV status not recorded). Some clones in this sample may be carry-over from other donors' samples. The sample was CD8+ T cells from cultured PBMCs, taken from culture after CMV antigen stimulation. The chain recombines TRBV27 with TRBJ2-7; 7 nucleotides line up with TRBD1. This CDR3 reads CASSPAPGTACEQYF. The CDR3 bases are TGTGCCAGCAGTCCAGCACCCGGGACAGCCTGCGAGCAGTACTTC.